These 15 T cell receptor beta chains were sequenced from one sample in a study of blood T cells in healthy people across ages. Using a J-beta primer mix together with a sample-barcoded 5' primer, a second PCR was run for roughly 7 to 12 cycles. TCRdb re-called the 5' RACE reads with MiXCR, one entry per CDR3 protein. The table shows some 860,000 distinct CDR3 sequences, with around 50% occurring only once. Sequencing was done on a sample of blood. Receptors were obtained from a man in his forties or fifties in good health.

The chain employs TRBV25-1 and TRBJ1-5, with D tentatively TRBD1 (6 bases). The CDR3 extends over 14 amino acids. V lost 8 bases, J lost 6 bases, and 17 bases lay in between. CDR1 and CDR2 from the germline V gene are MGHDK and SYGVNS. The chain's CDR3 is CASWPQGWRQPQHF. CDR3 in DNA: TGTGCCAGCTGGCCACAGGGTTGGCGTCAGCCCCAGCATTTT.

The chain recombines TRBV12-3 or TRBV12-4 with TRBJ1-6; D is unclear. V lost 3 bases to trimming and J lost 6 bases, with 9 bases between them. The CDR3 runs 14 residues. This chain's CDR3 is CASSFYSRNSPLHF. For the CDR3, the DNA is TGTGCCAGCAGTTTTTACAGCCGTAATTCACCCCTCCACTTT.

This chain uses TRBV5-1 with TRBJ2-5, with unresolved D. Germline V CDR1 and CDR2: SGHRS, YFSETQ. Trimming shortened V by 2 bases and J by 1 base, and 9 bases separated the two germline ends. This CDR3 comprises 14 residues. In DNA, the CDR3 is TGCGCCAGCAGCTTCGCGGAATCCCAAGAGACCCAGTACTTC. Encoded protein: CASSFAESQETQYF.

This clonotype was observed a handful of times. The genes are TRBV16 and TRBJ2-3, with 14 nucleotides matching TRBD2. The ends lost 0 bases at V and 4 bases at J; junction bases unmatched: 3. CDR3 size: 17 residues. The germline CDR1 and CDR2 sequences are KGHSY and FQNENV. CDR3 loop: CASSQSGLAGASDTQYF. The CDR3 DNA reads TGTGCCAGCAGCCAATCGGGACTAGCGGGAGCATCAGATACGCAGTATTTT.

CDR3 DNA: TGTGCCAGCAGCCCCGTCGGCGGGACCTACGAGCAGTACTTC. Translating gives CASSPVGGTYEQYF. V is TRBV7-3 and J is TRBJ2-7, with D possibly being TRBD2 (6 bases). Germline V gene sequence: CDR1 SGHTA, CDR2 FQGTGA. The CDR3 consists of 14 residues. Trimming removed 5 bases at V and 2 bases at J, with 13 bases between.

This chain uses TRBV5-1 with TRBJ2-5; D is ambiguous. Germline V gene data show CDR1 as SGHRS and CDR2 as YFSETQ. V lost 3 bases and J 5 bases, leaving 11 bases between the germline ends. The CDR3 extends over 13 amino acids. The DNA for the CDR3 is TGCGCCAGCAGCTCTCACGCCAGGGAGACCCAGTACTTC. Its protein is CASSSHARETQYF. Together with reference TRBV5-1 and TRBJ2-5, the CDR3 gives the full variable domain: KAGVTQTPRYLIKTRGQQVTLSCSPISGHRSVSWYQQTPGQGLQFLFEYFSETQRNKGNFPGRFSGRQFSNSRSEMNVSTLELGDSALYLCASSSHARETQYFGPGTRLLVL.

This clonotype was found a few times. The genes are TRBV11-1 and TRBJ2-1, with 10 bases identical to TRBD2. Germline CDR1 SGHAT, CDR2 FQDESV (reference sequence). V lost 6 bases, J lost 8 bases, and 10 bases stayed unmatched. There are 15 residues in the CDR3. The CDR3 coding sequence is TGTGCCAGCAGTCGTCTAGCGGGGGCTGTACATGAGCAGTTCTTC. As protein: CASSRLAGAVHEQFF.

This clonotype was detected a few times. V usage is TRBV5-1 and J usage is TRBJ2-3, with TRBD2 matching 7 bases. The CDR3 loop spans 16 amino acids. V was clipped by 3 bases and J by 1 base; unmatched bases: 8. The V gene's germline CDR1 is SGHRS and CDR2 YFSETQ. The CDR3 nucleotides read TGCGCCAGCAGCTCAAGGACTAGGCCTGGCACAGATACGCAGTATTTT. Its protein product is CASSSRTRPGTDTQYF.

The V and J genes are TRBV7-9 and TRBJ2-3; the D gene is possibly TRBD1 (6 bases). Trimming stripped 4 bases from V and 1 base from J, with 18 bases between. Per germline, CDR1 SEHNR and CDR2 FQNEAQ (reference sequence). This CDR3 has 17 amino acids. The CDR3 reads CASSSPTTAGGTDTQYF. For the CDR3, the DNA is TGTGCCAGCAGCTCGCCCACGACTGCAGGGGGCACAGATACGCAGTATTTT.

This clonotype occurred once. The chain joins TRBV5-4 to TRBJ2-5; D may be TRBD1 or TRBD2 (7 bases each). The DNA matches TRBJ2-7 better at its end, which makes the J call doubtful. The length of the CDR3 is 15 residues. Germline V gene data show CDR1 as SGHNT and CDR2 as YYREEE (reference sequence). The CDR3 nucleotides are TGTGCCAGCAGCTTACAAAGCGGGACAGATTACGAGCAGTACTTC. The encoded protein is CASSLQSGTDYEQYF.

The chain links TRBV28 to TRBJ1-1; 7 nucleotides agree with TRBD1. V lost 7 bases to trimming and J lost 2 bases; unmatched junction nucleotides: 13. This CDR3 comprises 16 residues. Germline V gene sequence: CDR1 MDHEN, CDR2 SYDVKM. The DNA for the CDR3 is TGTGCCAGCACAAAGCCCAGACAGGGATTAAACACTGAAGCTTTCTTT. Translation: CASTKPRQGLNTEAFF.

This clonotype was detected a few times. V gene TRBV12-3 or TRBV12-4 combines with J gene TRBJ1-2, with a weak D call TRBD1 (5 bases). Trimming left V 5 bases short and J 6 bases short, with 13 bases between. The CDR3 length is 13 residues. The CDR3, as DNA: TGTGCCAGCAGTCCCCGATGGGGCGATGGCTACACCTTC. Amino acids: CASSPRWGDGYTF.

This clonotype was seen a few times. The rearrangement joins TRBV5-1 to TRBJ2-6; no clear D. CDR1 is SGHRS and CDR2 is YFSETQ in the germline V gene. This CDR3 has 14 amino acids. V dropped 0 bases and J dropped 4 bases, with 5 bases sitting between them. The CDR3 DNA reads TGCGCCAGCAGCTTGGTTACCGGGGCCAACGTCCTGACTTTC. It specifies CASSLVTGANVLTF.

This clonotype was seen a few times. This chain uses TRBV7-9 with TRBJ2-5, with D tentatively TRBD1 (6 bases). Germline-derived CDR1 and CDR2 are SEHNR and FQNEAQ (reference sequence). This CDR3 has 15 residues. V was clipped by 1 base and J by 1 base, with 10 bases between them. CDR3 amino acids: CASSLDRAGQETQYF. Here the CDR3 DNA reads TGTGCCAGCAGCTTAGACAGGGCAGGCCAAGAGACCCAGTACTTC.

This clonotype was seen a single time. This rearrangement joins TRBV7-2 to TRBJ2-2; TRBD2 matches at 12 bases. Looked up from germline, CDR1 is SGHTA and CDR2 is FQGNSA. With V trimmed by 3 bases and J by 0 bases, 5 bases remained unmatched. This CDR3 is built from 18 residues. As DNA, the CDR3 is TGTGCCAGCAGCTTTCCCGGGACTAGCGGGTCGAACACCGGGGAGCTGTTTTTT. Its protein product is CASSFPGTSGSNTGELFF.